Listed below are T cell receptor beta chains from one sample, sequenced in a study of OX40 agonist ivuxolimab in advanced cancers. TCRdb's table, derived via immunoSEQ multiplex PCR, lists solely in-frame clones and lacks some. The sample lists just over 80,000 clones, around 87% occurring once. The specimen comprised CD4+ or CD8+ T cells sorted from blood, sampled in a trial of the OX40 agonist ivuxolimab. The receptors derive from an adult with an advanced solid tumor such as melanoma, head and neck, liver or kidney cancer. CDR3s include the opening cysteine and the closing phenylalanine or tryptophan.

CDR3 protein	J gene	V gene
CASTPSGGANYGYTF	TRBJ1-2	TRBV7-9
CASSGTGGLANYGYTF	TRBJ1-2	TRBV2
CASRGVTGNNQPQHF	TRBJ1-5	TRBV2
CASSLAYRAELYNEQFF	TRBJ2-1	TRBV5-1
CASSQDRPGRETQYF	TRBJ2-5	TRBV4-1
CASSLGQTSEQYF	NA	TRBV11-2
CASSKQDNYGYTF	TRBJ1-2	TRBV5-1
CASSYGGINYEQYF	TRBJ2-7	TRBV6-6
CASSLLGNQPQHF	TRBJ1-5	TRBV2
CASSTQGNGEQFF	TRBJ2-1	TRBV7-7
CASSIAGMNTEAFF	TRBJ1-1	TRBV19
CASSLLVANTEAFF	TRBJ1-1	TRBV7-9
CASSLYLSSLSVGELFF	TRBJ2-2	TRBV5-1
CASSSDLGKAFF	TRBJ1-1	TRBV6-6
CASRSYRGREKLFF	TRBJ1-4	TRBV28
CASKPWDTGADTQYF	TRBJ2-3	TRBV2
CASSPGQGRNEAFF	TRBJ1-1	TRBV6-6
CASSSGQFYGYTF	TRBJ1-2	TRBV7-9
CASSPRGTGSVGNQPQHF	TRBJ1-5	TRBV19
CASSPSGGLSLYGYTF	TRBJ1-2	TRBV5-4
CASSRTGKGPGELFF	TRBJ2-2	TRBV19
CASSLEDVYF	TRBJ1-1	TRBV7-9
CASSLGWVGQETQYF	TRBJ2-5	TRBV11-3
CASSFYTEAFF	TRBJ1-1	TRBV11-2
CASSPRQGAVENEQFF	TRBJ2-1	TRBV18
CASSREGYTF	TRBJ1-2	TRBV19
CASSLAGTSGGRETQYF	TRBJ2-5	TRBV5-1
CSVEKGLRGGLAAGYNEQFF	TRBJ2-1	TRBV29-1